The 25 T cell receptor beta chains below were found in one sample sequenced in a study of radiotherapy plus CTLA-4 blockade in lung cancer. Produced via immunoSEQ multiplex PCR; TCRdb's table is partial and in-frame only. The sample consists of around 110,000 clones, 70% to 85% of them appearing once. Sequenced here: peripheral blood, sampled from a patient treated with radiotherapy plus ipilimumab. The receptors were gathered from a human donor with non-small cell lung cancer that progressed on radiotherapy plus ipilimumab. Some clones in this sample may be carry-over from other donors' samples.

The chain uses TRBV5-1 and TRBJ2-2; a weak D match, TRBD1 (5 bases). The germline CDR1 and CDR2 sequences are SGHRS and YFSETQ. Trimming took off 4 bases at V and 0 bases at J, with 7 bases between the two ends. The CDR3 contains 14 residues. The CDR3 loop reads CASSNRPNTGELFF. The CDR3 bases are TGCGCCAGCAGCAACAGGCCGAACACCGGGGAGCTGTTTTTT.

The V call is TRBV6-5, the J call TRBJ1-2; D might be TRBD1 (6 bases). Looked up from germline, CDR1 is MNHEY and CDR2 is SVGAGI. This CDR3 contains 12 residues. With 8 bases removed from V and 7 bases from J, the gap between germline ends came to 14 bases. CDR3 coding DNA: TGTGCCAGCTCGACTTTGGGGGCTGGCTACACCTTC. This encodes CASSTLGAGYTF.

The V call is TRBV2, the J call TRBJ2-4, with D hard to call. In germline, CDR1 is SNHLY, CDR2 FYNNEI. This CDR3 region has 14 residues. V lost 8 bases and J 7 bases, leaving 18 bases between the germline ends. The CDR3 sequence is CASQNSESSNIQYF. The CDR3 coding sequence is TGTGCCAGCCAAAACTCGGAATCCAGTAACATTCAGTACTTC.

The chain couples TRBV5-1 to TRBJ1-3; no definite D call. This CDR3 has 16 amino acids. Germline V gene data show CDR1 as SGHRS and CDR2 as YFSETQ. Trimming removed 0 bases at V and 2 bases at J, with 12 bases between. CDR3 loop: CASSLVGNYAGNTIYF. The CDR3 DNA reads TGCGCCAGCAGCTTGGTAGGGAACTACGCTGGAAACACCATATATTTT.

The chain has TRBV27 and TRBJ1-3; TRBD1 is a possible D gene (5 bases). Trimming removed 7 bases at V and 2 bases at J, with 15 bases between. This CDR3 spans 15 amino acids. Germline CDR1 is MNHEY and CDR2 is SMNVEV (reference sequence). CDR3 nucleotides: TGTGCCAGCATGATGGGCGCGGGGGCTGGAAACACCATATATTTT. Encoded protein: CASMMGAGAGNTIYF.

V is TRBV30 and J is TRBJ2-5, with 8 bases aligning to TRBD1. CDR1 and CDR2 from the germline V gene are GTSNPN and SVGIG (reference sequence). The CDR3 loop spans 13 amino acids. The trim removed 4 bases at V and 2 bases at J, leaving 3 bases unmatched. In DNA, the CDR3 is TGTGCCTGGACGGGACAGGCTCAAGAGACCCAGTACTTC. It is translated as CAWTGQAQETQYF.

J is TRBJ2-7 and V is TRBV29-1; D is unclear. CDR3 length: 11 residues. Germline V gene sequence: CDR1 SQVTM, CDR2 ANQGSEA. V was trimmed by 7 bases and J by 2 bases, leaving 9 bases between them. The CDR3 loop is CSGGEPYEQYF. As DNA, the CDR3 is TGCAGCGGTGGGGAACCCTACGAGCAGTACTTC.

The V and J genes are TRBV6-6 and TRBJ2-3; 8 bases agree with TRBD2. CDR3 length: 13 amino acids. Per the germline V gene, CDR1 is MNHNY and CDR2 is SVGAGI (reference sequence). With V trimmed by 8 bases and J by 2 bases, 3 bases remained unmatched. CDR3 sequence: CASGGGLTDTQYF. The DNA of the CDR3 is TGTGCCAGCGGCGGGGGGCTCACAGATACGCAGTATTTT.

The genes are TRBV4-2 and TRBJ1-1; D unclear. From germline, CDR1 is LGHNA and CDR2 YNFKEQ. V was clipped by 1 base and J by 2 bases, with 8 bases between them. The CDR3 consists of 14 residues. CDR3 amino acids: CASSQGQDNTEAFF. The CDR3 bases are TGTGCCAGCAGCCAAGGGCAAGATAACACTGAAGCTTTCTTT.

The chain links TRBV5-4 to TRBJ2-5; D unclear. CDR3 length equals 14 residues. CDR1 and CDR2 from the germline V gene are SGHNT and YYREEE (reference sequence). Trimming left V 0 bases short and J 5 bases short, with 11 bases between. CDR3 sequence (DNA): TGTGCCAGCAGCTTGGCCCGGAGAGAGGAGACCCAGTACTTC. Protein sequence: CASSLARREETQYF.

The chain joins TRBV7-8 to TRBJ1-4, with a tentative D call TRBD1 (6 bases). The ends were cut back, 1 base at V and 7 bases at J, with 19 bases in the middle. The CDR3 has 17 residues. Germline V gene lookup returns CDR1 SGHVS and CDR2 FQNEAQ. The CDR3 region has the DNA TGTGCCAGCAGCTTAGTTGGGACCGGGGCGGACAGTGAAAAACTGTTTTTT. Protein: CASSLVGTGADSEKLFF.

The chain combines TRBV5-8 with TRBJ1-2; 9 bases are a match to TRBD1. This CDR3 is 14 amino acids long. Per germline, CDR1 SGHTS and CDR2 YDEGEE. The trim removed 0 bases at V and 5 bases at J, leaving 2 bases unmatched. The CDR3 DNA reads as TGTGCCAGCAGCTTGGTAGGGACAGGGTATGGCTACACCTTC. This encodes CASSLVGTGYGYTF.

This chain uses TRBV11-1 with TRBJ1-6; possible D gene TRBD1, 5 bases. The germline V gene encodes CDR1 SGHAT and CDR2 FQDESV (reference sequence). Trimming took 1 base from V and 10 from J, leaving 11 bases between them. There are 14 residues in the CDR3. CDR3 sequence reads: CASSLVRGESPLHF. The CDR3 DNA follows: TGTGCCAGCAGCTTAGTTCGGGGCGAGTCACCCCTCCACTTT.

J is TRBJ1-1 and V is TRBV4-1; TRBD1 matches at 7 bases. Germline assignment: CDR1 MGHRA and CDR2 YSYEKL. After removal of 1 base from V and 7 bases from J, the junction contained 9 bases not matched to a gene. The CDR3 runs 15 residues. The CDR3 DNA sequence: TGCGCCAGCAGCCAAGCGGGGACAGCAGGATTTGAAGCTTTCTTT. This gives the protein CASSQAGTAGFEAFF.

V and J are TRBV5-1 and TRBJ1-6, with TRBD1 as a possible D gene (5 bases). V lost 0 bases and J 3 bases, leaving 13 bases between the germline ends. Per germline, CDR1 SGHRS and CDR2 YFSETQ. This CDR3 spans 17 amino acids. The CDR3 nucleotides are TGCGCCAGCAGCTTGGTGCAGGGTGAAGACTATAATTCACCCCTCCACTTT. Protein: CASSLVQGEDYNSPLHF.

The chain combines TRBV18 with TRBJ2-7, with D perhaps given as TRBD1 or TRBD2 (5 bases each). The CDR3 spans 12 residues. The V end lost 4 bases, the J end lost 9 bases, and 13 bases lay between the germline ends. Germline-derived CDR1 and CDR2 are KGHSH and LQKENI. The CDR3 spells CASSLGGGWQYF. The CDR3 nucleotides read TGTGCCAGCTCACTCGGTGGGGGATGGCAGTACTTC.

This clone was observed once. The gene calls are TRBV5-1 and TRBJ2-6; D ambiguous. The CDR3 is 17 amino acids. Trimming left V 0 bases short and J 0 bases short, with 10 bases between. In germline, CDR1 is SGHRS, CDR2 YFSETQ. In DNA, the CDR3 is TGCGCCAGCAGCTTGGCTTCAGTCGGCTCTGGGGCCAACGTCCTGACTTTC. It codes for CASSLASVGSGANVLTF.

The chain couples TRBV4-2 to TRBJ1-6; no clear D. Trimming stripped 1 base from V and 5 bases from J, with 12 bases between. This CDR3 contains 16 residues. Germline V gene data show CDR1 as LGHNA and CDR2 as YNFKEQ. This chain's CDR3 is CASSQVRTRDNSPLHF. The DNA for the CDR3 is TGTGCCAGCAGCCAAGTTCGCACAAGAGATAATTCACCCCTCCACTTT.

The chain is built from TRBV6-4 and TRBJ1-1; D not certain. There are 13 residues in the CDR3. The V end lost 6 bases, the J end lost 1 base, and 9 bases lay between the germline ends. Looked up from germline, CDR1 is MRHNA and CDR2 is SNTAGT. CDR3 protein: CASRYDENTEAFF. In nucleotides, the CDR3 is TGTGCCAGCAGATACGATGAGAACACTGAAGCTTTCTTT.

The chain carries TRBV7-8 and TRBJ1-2, with D perhaps TRBD1 (6 bases). Trimming cost V 2 bases and J 7 bases, with 23 bases left between them. CDR3 length: 17 residues. Germline V CDR1 and CDR2: SGHVS, FQNEAQ. In nucleotides, the CDR3 is TGTGCCAGCAGCTTATTTATGGGCGGCAGGGGAGGTGCTGGCTACACCTTC. It codes for CASSLFMGGRGGAGYTF. The full variable domain, its missing parts supplied by reference TRBV7-8 and TRBJ1-2, is GAGVSQSPRYKVAKRGQDVALRCDPISGHVSLFWYQQALGQGPEFLTYFQNEAQLDKSGLPSDRFFAERPEGSVSTLKIQRTQQEDSAVYLCASSLFMGGRGGAGYTFGSGTRLTVV.

Written as DNA, the CDR3 is TGTGCCAGCTCAACCGGTACTGACAATGAGCAGTTCTTC. Amino acid sequence: CASSTGTDNEQFF. The chain uses TRBV18 and TRBJ2-1; D is undetermined. Germline V gives CDR1 KGHSH, CDR2 LQKENI. The CDR3 is 13 amino acids. V lost 5 bases and J lost 5, with 10 bases in between.

This chain links TRBV6-6 with TRBJ2-7; 7 positions agree with TRBD2. The CDR3 runs to 15 residues. The germline gives CDR1 MNHNY, CDR2 SVGAGI (reference sequence). The junction had 2 bases not matched to a gene; V was cut back by 0 bases and J by 0 bases. The CDR3 DNA reads TGTGCCAGCAGTTACTCGGGGGGGTCCTCCTACGAGCAGTACTTC. Translating it yields CASSYSGGSSYEQYF.

The chain recombines TRBV5-6 with TRBJ1-2; D possibly corresponds to TRBD1 (6 bases). The CDR3 length is 14 residues. Deletions cut 3 bases from V and 3 bases from J, with 12 bases between. The germline V gene has CDR1 SGHDT and CDR2 YYEEEE. CDR3 amino acids: CASSWEDRYYGYTF. Here the CDR3 DNA reads TGTGCCAGCAGCTGGGAGGACAGATACTATGGCTACACCTTC. Looking up the rest from reference TRBV5-6 and TRBJ1-2 gives the full variable domain: DAGVTQSPTHLIKTRGQQVTLRCSPKSGHDTVSWYQQALGQGPQFIFQYYEEEERQRGNFPDRFSGHQFPNYSSELNVNALLLGDSALYLCASSWEDRYYGYTFGSGTRLTVV.

V is TRBV9 and J is TRBJ2-3; 10 bases match TRBD2. J lost 3 bases, V lost 3 bases, and 7 bases had no gene match. CDR1 and CDR2 from the germline V gene are SGDLS and YYNGEE. The CDR3 runs to 16 residues. In nucleotides, the CDR3 is TGTGCCAGCAGCGGAATAGCGGGGGGAGTGACAGATACGCAGTATTTT. Encoded protein: CASSGIAGGVTDTQYF.

The V call is TRBV7-2, the J call TRBJ1-4, with 8 bases lining up with TRBD1. J lost 6 bases, V lost 1 base, and 1 base had no gene match. The CDR3 is 14 amino acids. Germline V gives CDR1 SGHTA, CDR2 FQGNSA. The CDR3 bases are TGTGCCAGCAGCTTAGTGACAGGGGATGAAAAACTGTTTTTT. Its translation: CASSLVTGDEKLFF.